The clone carrying this T cell receptor (beta chain) appeared many times. The antigen is not known. Trimming took 7 bases from V and 4 from J, leaving 16 bases between them. Germline CDR1 reads MNHEY; CDR2 reads SMNVEV (reference sequence). This CDR3 spans 15 amino acids. TCRdb re-derived calls from the 5' RACE reads in MiXCR, one entry per CDR3 protein. The table shows about 200,000 distinct CDR3 sequences, with less than 3.5% occurring only once. The data originate from a study of T cells after yellow fever vaccination. Study-wide background: In the case of low-cell-number fractions, SMART-Seq v4 Ultra Low Input was used for preparation. Whole-study findings and limits: Abundant contaminating clonotypes from the bulk population could appear in FACS-sorted repertoires. Few clonotypes appeared in both CD4 and CD8 compartments. The secondary response was weaker but peaked faster, day 5 versus 15.

The clonotype comes from a man between 18 and 35 years old who received the YFV17D yellow fever vaccine. The rearrangement links TRBV27 to TRBJ1-4; D not resolved. The sample here was CD4+ T cells sorted from PBMCs, taken 10 days after the yellow fever booster vaccination. The CDR3, as DNA: TGTGCCAGCACTTCCGCGGCGTCCTTTAATGAAAAACTGTTTTTT. This gives the protein CASTSAASFNEKLFF. Variable domain in full (rest from reference TRBV27 and TRBJ1-4): EAQVTQNPRYLITVTGKKLTVTCSQNMNHEYMSWYRQDPGLGLRQIYYSMNVEVTDKGDVPEGYKVSRKEKRNFPLILESPSPNQTSLYFCASTSAASFNEKLFFGSGTQLSVL.